A single sample gave rise to the 9 T cell receptor beta chains below, sequenced in a study of blood T cell repertoires in COVID-19. The protocol was immunoSEQ multiplex PCR, while the TCRdb copy is restricted to in-frame clones and leaves out a portion. The sample gives 85,000 to 130,000 clones, about 89% of which show up once; roughly 5.3% is in the top ten. The material sequenced was peripheral blood. All receptors come from a human donor in a cohort sampled during active COVID-19.

This clone was recorded once. The rearrangement links TRBV7-9 to TRBJ2-5; a weak D match, TRBD2 (5 bases). This CDR3 has 15 residues. Germline V lookup: CDR1 SEHNR, CDR2 FQNEAQ (reference sequence). V was pared by 1 base and J by 5 bases, with 14 bases between. The CDR3 loop is CASSLDAGRGETQYF. For the CDR3, the DNA is TGTGCCAGCAGCTTAGATGCTGGGCGCGGGGAGACCCAGTACTTC.

The CDR3 spells CASSEGLAGGRFYNEQFF. The CDR3 DNA reads TGTGCCAGCAGCGAGGGACTAGCGGGAGGGCGGTTTTACAATGAGCAGTTCTTC. J is TRBJ2-1 and V is TRBV5-5; 16 bases align to TRBD2. The V gene end was trimmed by 4 bases and the J gene end by 4 bases; junction bases not matched to a gene: 8. The germline V gene encodes CDR1 SGHKS and CDR2 YYEKEE (reference sequence). The CDR3 extends over 18 amino acids.

This chain connects TRBV5-1 to TRBJ2-3, with 11 bases identical to TRBD2. Germline CDR1 and CDR2: SGHRS and YFSETQ. This CDR3 is 16 amino acids long. The junction had 10 bases not matched to a gene; V was cut back by 4 bases and J by 6 bases. The CDR3 reads CASSRGLAAGADTQYF. CDR3 coding DNA: TGCGCCAGCAGCCGGGGACTAGCGGCAGGCGCGGATACGCAGTATTTT.

V is TRBV28 and J is TRBJ2-7; D ambiguous. The V and J ends lost 3 bases and 0 bases respectively, with 6 bases between them. The CDR3 consists of 13 residues. Germline values: CDR1 MDHEN, CDR2 SYDVKM. The CDR3 reads CASSFKNSYEQYF. CDR3 bases: TGTGCCAGCAGTTTTAAAAACTCCTACGAGCAGTACTTC.

This clone is termed medium-sized (0.01 to 0.1%). V and J are TRBV4-3 and TRBJ2-3; a possible D gene is TRBD1 (6 bases). Looked up from germline, CDR1 is LGHNA and CDR2 is YSLEER. The V and J ends lost 0 bases and 4 bases respectively, with 11 bases between them. This CDR3 has 15 amino acids. The CDR3 protein is CASSQDRTGPDTQYF. In nucleotides, the CDR3 is TGCGCCAGCAGCCAAGATCGAACAGGGCCAGATACGCAGTATTTT.

This clone was recorded a few times. The chain joins TRBV19 to TRBJ2-6; possibly TRBD2 for D (5 bases). CDR3 length: 15 residues. V was cut by 6 bases and J by 0 bases, with 9 bases left in between. Germline V CDR1 and CDR2: LNHDA, SQIVND (reference sequence). The CDR3 spells CASRLDHSGANVLTF. CDR3 coding DNA: TGTGCCAGTAGACTAGACCACTCTGGGGCCAACGTCCTGACTTTC.

V and J are TRBV7-9 and TRBJ2-4; D perhaps matches TRBD2 (5 bases). CDR1 is SEHNR, CDR2 FQNEAQ, per germline (reference sequence). The CDR3 totals 14 residues. The V end lost 1 base, the J end lost 8 bases, and 12 bases lay between the germline ends. The CDR3 region has the DNA TGTGCCAGCAGCTTAGTGGGTAGCGTCGACATTCAGTACTTC. The encoded protein is CASSLVGSVDIQYF.

The V gene is TRBV11-2, the J gene TRBJ2-5; 7 bases fit TRBD2. The junction had 19 bases not matched to a gene; V was cut back by 4 bases and J by 2 bases. The CDR3 sequence is 19 residues long. Germline CDR1 and CDR2: SGHAT and FQNNGV. CDR3 region: CASSYNYAGPGLGQETQYF. CDR3 DNA: TGTGCCAGCAGCTACAACTATGCGGGACCCGGACTAGGGCAAGAGACCCAGTACTTC.

The genes are TRBV11-2 and TRBJ1-2; 7 bases line up with TRBD1. The V segment lost 3 bases and the J segment 8 bases; nucleotides outside the gene matches: 6. Germline V CDR1 and CDR2: SGHAT, FQNNGV. CDR3 size: 13 residues. DNA for the CDR3: TGTGCCAGCAGCTTGGGGACAGCCGCCGGCTACACCTTC. Amino acids: CASSLGTAAGYTF. The whole variable domain, remainder taken from reference TRBV11-2 and TRBJ1-2, is EAGVAQSPRYKIIEKRQSVAFWCNPISGHATLYWYQQILGQGPKLLIQFQNNGVVDDSQLPKDRFSAERLKGVDSTLKIQPAKLEDSAVYLCASSLGTAAGYTFGSGTRLTVV.